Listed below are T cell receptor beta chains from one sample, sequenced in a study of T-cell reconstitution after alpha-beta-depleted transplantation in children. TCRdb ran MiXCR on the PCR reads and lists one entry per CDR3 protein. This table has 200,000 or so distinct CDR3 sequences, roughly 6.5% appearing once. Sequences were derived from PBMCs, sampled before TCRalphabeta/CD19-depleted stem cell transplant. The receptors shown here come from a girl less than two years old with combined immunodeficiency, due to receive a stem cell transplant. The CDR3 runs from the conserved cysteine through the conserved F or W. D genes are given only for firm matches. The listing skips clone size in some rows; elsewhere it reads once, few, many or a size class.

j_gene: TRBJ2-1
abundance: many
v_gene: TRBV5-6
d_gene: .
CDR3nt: TGTGCCAGCAGCTTACCAGCAGCGGCCTACAATGAGCAGTTCTTC
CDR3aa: CASSLPAAAYNEQFF

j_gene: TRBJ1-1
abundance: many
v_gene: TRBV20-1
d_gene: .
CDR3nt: TGCAGTGCTAGAACGACAGGACCGAGAGCTTTCTTT
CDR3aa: CSARTTGPRAFF

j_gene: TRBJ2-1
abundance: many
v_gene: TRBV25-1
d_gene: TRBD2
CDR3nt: TGTGCCAGCAGTGAATCCGGACTAGCGGGAGGGAACAATGAGCAGTTCTTC
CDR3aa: CASSESGLAGGNNEQFF

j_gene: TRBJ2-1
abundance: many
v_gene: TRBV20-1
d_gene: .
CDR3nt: TGCAGTGCTAGAGTGCCGAGCAATGGGTACAATGAGCAGTTCTTC
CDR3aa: CSARVPSNGYNEQFF

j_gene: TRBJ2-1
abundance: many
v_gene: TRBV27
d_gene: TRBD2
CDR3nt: TGTGCGAGCGGGACCTCCTACAATGAGCAGTTCTTC
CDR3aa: CASGTSYNEQFF

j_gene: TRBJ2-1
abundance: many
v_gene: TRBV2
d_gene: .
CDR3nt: TGTGCCAGCAGTGTACCCGGGACCAACACAAGGCCGGGCTACAATGAGCAGTTCTTC
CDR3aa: CASSVPGTNTRPGYNEQFF

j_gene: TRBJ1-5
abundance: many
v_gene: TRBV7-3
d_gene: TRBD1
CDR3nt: TGTGCCAGCAGCCCGGGACAGGGATTACATCAGCCCCAGCATTTT
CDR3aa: CASSPGQGLHQPQHF

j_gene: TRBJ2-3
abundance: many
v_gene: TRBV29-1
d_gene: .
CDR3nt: TGCAGCGGCGTAGGGGGAGATACGCAGTATTTT
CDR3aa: CSGVGGDTQYF

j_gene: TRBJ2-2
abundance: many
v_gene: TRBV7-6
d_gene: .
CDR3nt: TGTGCCAGCAGCTTGGAAGCACTGAACACCGGGGAGCTGTTTTTT
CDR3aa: CASSLEALNTGELFF

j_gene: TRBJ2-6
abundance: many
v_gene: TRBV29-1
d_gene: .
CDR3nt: TGCAGCGTCGCAGGCTCTGGGGCCAACGTCCTGACTTTC
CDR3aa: CSVAGSGANVLTF

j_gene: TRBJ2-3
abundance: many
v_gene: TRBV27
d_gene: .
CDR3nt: TGTGCCAGCAGTTTATGGCCAGGGTGGGACACAGATACGCAGTATTTT
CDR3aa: CASSLWPGWDTDTQYF

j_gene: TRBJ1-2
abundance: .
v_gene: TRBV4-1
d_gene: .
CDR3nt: TGCGCCAGCAGCCCCGGGGTGCGGGGGAACGGCTACACCTTC
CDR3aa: CASSPGVRGNGYTF

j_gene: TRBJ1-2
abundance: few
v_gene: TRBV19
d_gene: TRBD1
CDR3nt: TGTGCCAGCGTACAGGGGATGTATGGCTACACCTTC
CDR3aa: CASVQGMYGYTF

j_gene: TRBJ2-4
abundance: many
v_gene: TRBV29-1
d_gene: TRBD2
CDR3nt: TGCAGCGTTGCTGGTGGGAGGGCCGGGAAAAACATTCAGTACTTC
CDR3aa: CSVAGGRAGKNIQYF

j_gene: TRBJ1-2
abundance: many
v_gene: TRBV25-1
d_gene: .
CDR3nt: TGTGCCAGCAGTGAAAGCAGGGCTCACTATGGCTACACCTTC
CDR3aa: CASSESRAHYGYTF

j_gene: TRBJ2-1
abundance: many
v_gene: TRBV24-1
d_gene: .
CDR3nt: TGTGCCATCATGTCAGGGAGCAAGATGGGTGAGCAGTTCTTC
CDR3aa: CAIMSGSKMGEQFF

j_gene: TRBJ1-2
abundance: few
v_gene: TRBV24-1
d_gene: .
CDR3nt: TGTGCCACCAGTTATTACGAAGCGGGGTTCTATGGCTACACCTTC
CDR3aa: CATSYYEAGFYGYTF

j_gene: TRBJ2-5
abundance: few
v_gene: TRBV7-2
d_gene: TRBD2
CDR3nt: TGTGCCAGCAGCTTAGTTGCGGGGGGGCCGGAGACCCAGTACTTC
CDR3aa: CASSLVAGGPETQYF

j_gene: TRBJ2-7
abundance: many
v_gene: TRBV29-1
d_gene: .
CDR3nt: TGCAGCGTTGAAGTCCAACAGCGCTACGAGCAGTACTTC
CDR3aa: CSVEVQQRYEQYF

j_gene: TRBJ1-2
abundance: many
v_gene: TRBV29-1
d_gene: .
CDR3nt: TGCAGCGTTGAAAAAGAGTACTCCCTTCCCTACTATGGCTACACCTTC
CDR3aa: CSVEKEYSLPYYGYTF

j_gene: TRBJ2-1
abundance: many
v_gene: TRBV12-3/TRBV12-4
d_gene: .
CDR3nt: TGTGCCAGCAGTTTAGCGGCCTCCTACAATGAGCAGTTCTTC
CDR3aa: CASSLAASYNEQFF

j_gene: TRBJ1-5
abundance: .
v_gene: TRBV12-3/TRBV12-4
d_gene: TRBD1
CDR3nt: TGTGCCAGCAGACAGGGTTGGGGACAGTCACTGCCCCAGCATTTT
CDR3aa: CASRQGWGQSLPQHF

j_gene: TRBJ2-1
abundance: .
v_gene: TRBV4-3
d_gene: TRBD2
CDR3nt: TGCGCCAGCAGCCAATCGGGACTAGAAAACAATGAGCAGTTCTTC
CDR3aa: CASSQSGLENNEQFF

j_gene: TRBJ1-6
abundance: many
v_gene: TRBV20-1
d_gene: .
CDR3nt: TGCAGTGCTAGAGAGAACTCCTATAATTCACCCCTCCACTTT
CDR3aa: CSARENSYNSPLHF

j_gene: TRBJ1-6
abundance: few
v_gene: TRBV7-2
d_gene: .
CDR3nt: TGTGCCAGCAGCCCACAACGGGACGGGGGGAATTCACCCCTCCACTTT
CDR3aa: CASSPQRDGGNSPLHF

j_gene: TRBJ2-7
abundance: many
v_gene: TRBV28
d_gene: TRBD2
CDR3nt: TGTGCCAGCAGTTTATGGTCGCGCGGGAGGGACGAGCAGTACTTC
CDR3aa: CASSLWSRGRDEQYF

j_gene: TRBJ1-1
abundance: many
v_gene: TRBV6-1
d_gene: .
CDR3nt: TGTGCCAGCAGTGGAAGACATCCCCCTGAAGCTTTCTTT
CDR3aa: CASSGRHPPEAFF

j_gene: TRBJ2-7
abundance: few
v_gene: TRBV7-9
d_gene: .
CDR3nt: TGTGCCAGCAGCCCTCTGGGGGCCGGGGAGCAGTACTTC
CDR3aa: CASSPLGAGEQYF

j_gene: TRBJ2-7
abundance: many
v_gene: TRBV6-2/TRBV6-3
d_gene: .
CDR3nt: TGTGCCAGCAGTAACACAGGGTCCTACGAGCAGTACTTC
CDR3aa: CASSNTGSYEQYF

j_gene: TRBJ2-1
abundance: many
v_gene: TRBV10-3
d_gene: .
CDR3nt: TGTGCCATCAGTGAGGGTGAAACCTCGCGGGATGAGCAGTTCTTC
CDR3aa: CAISEGETSRDEQFF

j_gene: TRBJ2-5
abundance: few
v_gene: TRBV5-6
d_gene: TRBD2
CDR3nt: TGTGCCAGCAGCAGAGGGACTAGCGGGAACCGAGAGACCCAGTACTTC
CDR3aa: CASSRGTSGNRETQYF

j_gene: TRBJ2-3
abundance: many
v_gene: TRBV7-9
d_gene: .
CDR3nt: TGTGCCAGCAGCCTCGGCCCCCTGGAGGGGGATACGCAGTATTTT
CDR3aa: CASSLGPLEGDTQYF

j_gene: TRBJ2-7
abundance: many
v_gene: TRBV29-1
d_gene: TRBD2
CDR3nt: TGCAGCGTTGTCCCCCTCGGGAGGGGAGTCGAGCAGTACTTC
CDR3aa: CSVVPLGRGVEQYF

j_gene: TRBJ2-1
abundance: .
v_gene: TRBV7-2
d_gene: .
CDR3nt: TGTGCCGTCTCCCCTGAGGGCGACAATGAGCAGTTCTTC
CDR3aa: CAVSPEGDNEQFF

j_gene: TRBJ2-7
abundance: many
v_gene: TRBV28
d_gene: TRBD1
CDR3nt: TGTGCCAGCAGTGACAGGGCCTACGAGCAGTACTTC
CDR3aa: CASSDRAYEQYF

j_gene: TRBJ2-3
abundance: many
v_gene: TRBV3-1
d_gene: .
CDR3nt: TGTGCCAGCAGCCAAGGTTGGGGTCCCCGCACAGATACGCAGTATTTT
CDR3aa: CASSQGWGPRTDTQYF

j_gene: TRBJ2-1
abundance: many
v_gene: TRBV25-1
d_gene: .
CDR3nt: TGTGCCAGACGGGAGTTCTTCTACAATGAGCAGTTCTTC
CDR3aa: CARREFFYNEQFF

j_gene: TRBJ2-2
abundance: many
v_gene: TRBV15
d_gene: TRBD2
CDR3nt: TGTGCCACCAAGGAGCGGGGGAACACCGGGGAGCTGTTTTTT
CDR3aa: CATKERGNTGELFF

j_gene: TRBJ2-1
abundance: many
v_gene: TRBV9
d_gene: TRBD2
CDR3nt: TGTGCCAGCAGCGTACTTGGACTAGATCTATCCCCGTCCTACAATGAGCAGTTCTTC
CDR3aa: CASSVLGLDLSPSYNEQFF

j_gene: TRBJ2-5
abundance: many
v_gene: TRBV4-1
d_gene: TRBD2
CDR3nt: TGCGCCAGCAGCCAAGAGACGAAGCGGGGCCAAGAGACCCAGTACTTC
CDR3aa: CASSQETKRGQETQYF